This entry lists 14 T cell receptor beta chains sequenced from one sample in a study of T cell responses to AZD1222 COVID-19 vaccine. The protocol was immunoSEQ multiplex PCR, while the TCRdb copy is restricted to in-frame clones and leaves out a portion. Among more than 100,000 clones listed, more than 75% were seen once. The material was peripheral blood, obtained on day 0 of AZD1222 vaccination. Receptors originate from an adult in good health.

The rearrangement uses TRBV11-2 and TRBJ1-1; D may be TRBD1 (5 bases). V was clipped by 2 bases and J by 3 bases, with 10 bases between them. There are 14 residues in the CDR3. CDR1 and CDR2 from the germline V gene are SGHAT and FQNNGV. The CDR3 region is CASSLRGADTEAFF. The CDR3 DNA is TGTGCCAGCAGCTTAAGGGGCGCGGACACTGAAGCTTTCTTT.

The chain carries TRBV11-3 and TRBJ2-7; 7 bases match TRBD1. Germline V CDR1 and CDR2: SGHNT, YENEEA. The CDR3 totals 14 residues. The V and J ends lost 3 bases and 3 bases, in that order; junction bases with no gene match: 5. The CDR3 reads CASSLSAGGYEQYF. CDR3 DNA: TGTGCCAGCAGCTTGTCGGCAGGGGGCTACGAGCAGTACTTC.

This clone appeared once. The V gene is TRBV19, the J gene TRBJ1-1; tentative D call: TRBD1 (6 bases). CDR1 is LNHDA and CDR2 is SQIVND in the germline V gene (reference sequence). CDR3 length: 14 amino acids. V gave up 2 bases and J gave up 4 bases, with 11 bases separating them. DNA of the CDR3: TGTGCCAGTAGTATAATTGGAGGGGGCACTGAAGCTTTCTTT. As protein: CASSIIGGGTEAFF.

The chain uses TRBV13 and TRBJ1-2; 10 bases map to TRBD1. The CDR3 loop spans 13 amino acids. V lost 9 bases to trimming and J lost 7 bases; unmatched junction nucleotides: 8. Germline V CDR1 and CDR2: PRHDT, FYEKMQ (reference sequence). The CDR3 protein is CASLDRGKGGYTF. CDR3 in DNA: TGTGCCAGTCTGGACAGGGGGAAGGGTGGCTACACCTTC.

The chain joins TRBV7-8 to TRBJ2-1; the D gene is possibly TRBD1 (6 bases). This CDR3 spans 16 amino acids. V lost 4 bases, J lost 3 bases, and 16 bases lay in between. Per the germline V gene, CDR1 is SGHVS and CDR2 is FQNEAQ. In nucleotides, the CDR3 is TGTGCCAGCAGCTCAACACGGGACAAACGCTACAATGAGCAGTTCTTC. Encoded protein: CASSSTRDKRYNEQFF.

This chain uses TRBV7-9 with TRBJ1-2, with TRBD1 identical over 8 bases. Germline trimming cut 6 bases from V and 6 bases from J; bases unmatched to any gene: 6. Germline V gives CDR1 SEHNR, CDR2 FQNEAQ (reference sequence). This CDR3 is 13 amino acids long. The DNA of the CDR3 is TGTGCCAGCAGTAATCAGGGGGCGCATGGCTACACCTTC. Its protein is CASSNQGAHGYTF.

V usage is TRBV13 and J usage is TRBJ2-1; D possibly corresponds to TRBD2 (6 bases). This CDR3 spans 15 amino acids. CDR1 is PRHDT and CDR2 is FYEKMQ in the germline V gene (reference sequence). The ends were cut back, 3 bases at V and 9 bases at J, with 18 bases in the middle. The CDR3 reads CASSFRAGLKGEQFF. The DNA for the CDR3 is TGTGCCAGCAGCTTCAGGGCGGGATTAAAAGGTGAGCAGTTCTTC.

The chain carries TRBV19 and TRBJ2-7; TRBD1 might be the D (6 bases). V lost 3 bases and J 3 bases, leaving 21 bases between the germline ends. The CDR3 covers 17 residues. Germline V lookup: CDR1 LNHDA, CDR2 SQIVND (reference sequence). Written as DNA, the CDR3 is TGTGCCAGTAGTATTTCCCTTGACAGGTTAGACCGCTACGAGCAGTACTTC. Translated: CASSISLDRLDRYEQYF.

Written as DNA, the CDR3 is TGCGCCAGCAGTCCCCCCCGACTAGCGGGGGGCCAAAATGAGCAGTTCTTC. Translated, it gives CASSPPRLAGGQNEQFF. V and J are TRBV23-1 and TRBJ2-1, with TRBD2 identical over 13 bases. TRBV23-1 is known as an ORF, though its function is uncertain. The CDR3 is 17 amino acids. The ends lost 4 bases at V and 7 bases at J; junction bases unmatched: 10.

The CDR3 here is CASRRTGRETQYF. As DNA, the CDR3 is TGTGCCAGCAGAAGGACAGGGAGGGAGACCCAGTACTTC. The chain joins TRBV5-6 to TRBJ2-5; 8 nucleotides agree with TRBD1. Trimming cost V 5 bases and J 5 bases; bases outside gene matches: 5. The CDR3 consists of 13 residues. Per germline, CDR1 SGHDT and CDR2 YYEEEE. The variable domain in full, with the rest retrieved from reference TRBV5-6 and TRBJ2-5, is DAGVTQSPTHLIKTRGQQVTLRCSPKSGHDTVSWYQQALGQGPQFIFQYYEEEERQRGNFPDRFSGHQFPNYSSELNVNALLLGDSALYLCASRRTGRETQYFGPGTRLLVL.

The J gene is TRBJ2-1, the V gene TRBV4-3; 12 bases align to TRBD2. This CDR3 region has 17 residues. The V gene's germline CDR1 is LGHNA and CDR2 YSLEER. J lost 8 bases, V lost 5 bases, and 13 bases had no gene match. CDR3 in amino acids: CASSSTSGSGVGDEQFF. CDR3 nucleotides: TGCGCCAGCAGCTCGACTAGCGGGAGCGGGGTGGGCGATGAGCAGTTCTTC.

V gene TRBV3-1 (or the pseudogene TRBV3-2) combines with J gene TRBJ2-7, with 9 bases matching TRBD1. Germline lookup yields CDR1 LGHDT and CDR2 YNNKEL (reference sequence). Trimming at V came to 4 bases and at J to 3 bases, leaving 4 bases not matched to a gene. This CDR3 spans 14 amino acids. In nucleotides, the CDR3 is TGTGCCAGCAGCCCAGACAGGGGGGACTACGAGCAGTACTTC. Translating it yields CASSPDRGDYEQYF.

This chain joins TRBV5-1 and TRBJ2-3, with a weak D call TRBD2 (6 bases). The CDR3 spans 16 residues. CDR1 and CDR2 (germline): SGHRS, YFSETQ. V was shortened by 2 bases and J by 3 bases, with 16 bases between the two germline ends. This chain's CDR3 is CASSFYGGVGTDTQYF. The DNA for the CDR3 is TGCGCCAGCAGCTTTTATGGAGGGGTCGGGACAGATACGCAGTATTTT.

In the case of this clone: Additional DNA sequences in this sample encode the identical CDR3. This chain links TRBV5-6 with TRBJ2-5; TRBD2 agrees at 7 bases. The CDR3 length is 15 residues. Trimming removed 0 bases from V and 1 base from J; junction bases left unmatched: 3. The germline V gene has CDR1 SGHDT and CDR2 YYEEEE. For the CDR3, the DNA is TGTGCCAGCAGCTTGGTGGGGGGGGGCCAAGAGACCCAGTACTTC. This gives the protein CASSLVGGGQETQYF.